Listed here is a single T cell receptor (beta chain). This sample is part of a study of radiotherapy plus CTLA-4 blockade in lung cancer. Sequenced by immunoSEQ multiplex PCR; TCRdb stores in-frame clones only, minus some. The data hold approximately 30,000 clones, with less than 75% observed a single time. V was clipped by 4 bases and J by 7 bases; unmatched bases: 5. Germline values: CDR1 SGHDT, CDR2 YYEEEE. The CDR3 runs to 13 residues. This chain joins TRBV5-6 and TRBJ2-7; 10 nucleotides align to TRBD1. Sequenced here: peripheral blood, sampled from a patient treated with radiotherapy plus ipilimumab. The clonotype was recovered from a human donor with non-small cell lung cancer whose response to radiotherapy plus ipilimumab could not be evaluated. Here the CDR3 reads CASSRDRGREQYF. CDR3 nucleotide sequence: TGTGCCAGCAGCAGGGACAGGGGTCGGGAGCAGTACTTC.